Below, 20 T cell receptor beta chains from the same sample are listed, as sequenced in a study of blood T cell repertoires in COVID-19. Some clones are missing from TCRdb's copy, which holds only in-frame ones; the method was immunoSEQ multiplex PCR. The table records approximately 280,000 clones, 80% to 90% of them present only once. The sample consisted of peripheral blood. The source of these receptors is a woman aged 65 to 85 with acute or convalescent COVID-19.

The CDR3 DNA follows: TGTGCCAGCAGCCAAGAGGCGGGGACTAGCGGTACCGGGGAGCTGTTTTTT. Encoded protein: CASSQEAGTSGTGELFF. The chain links TRBV3-1 (or the pseudogene TRBV3-2) to TRBJ2-2, with 11 bases aligning to TRBD2. From germline, CDR1 is LGHDT and CDR2 YNNKEL (reference sequence). Trimming took 0 bases from V and 5 from J; bases not matched to a gene: 5. The CDR3 spans 17 residues.

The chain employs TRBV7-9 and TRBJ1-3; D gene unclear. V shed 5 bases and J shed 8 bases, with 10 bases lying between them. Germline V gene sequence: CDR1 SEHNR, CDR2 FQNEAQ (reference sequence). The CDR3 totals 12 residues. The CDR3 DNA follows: TGTGCCAGCAGCCCGCGGGTGGACACCATATATTTT. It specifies CASSPRVDTIYF.

As DNA, the CDR3 is TGTGCCAGCAGTCGCCTTGAGGTCGAGGACTCAACCGAAGAGACCCAGTACTTC. Translated: CASSRLEVEDSTEETQYF. The genes are TRBV6-6 and TRBJ2-5, with D perhaps TRBD2 (5 bases). With 5 bases removed from V and 3 bases from J, the gap between germline ends came to 25 bases. The CDR3 sequence is 18 residues long. In germline, CDR1 is MNHNY, CDR2 SVGAGI (reference sequence).

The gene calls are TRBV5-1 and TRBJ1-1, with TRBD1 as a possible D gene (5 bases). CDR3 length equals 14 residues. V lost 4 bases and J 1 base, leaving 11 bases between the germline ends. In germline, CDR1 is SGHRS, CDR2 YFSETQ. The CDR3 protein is CASSRPTGNTEAFF. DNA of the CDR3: TGCGCCAGCAGCCGACCTACAGGGAACACTGAAGCTTTCTTT.

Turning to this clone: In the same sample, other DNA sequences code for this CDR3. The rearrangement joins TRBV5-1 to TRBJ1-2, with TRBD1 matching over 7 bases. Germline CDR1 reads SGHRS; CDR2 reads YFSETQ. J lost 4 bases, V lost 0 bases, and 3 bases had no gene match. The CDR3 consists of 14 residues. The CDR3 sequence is CASSLEGQAYGYTF. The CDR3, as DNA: TGCGCCAGCAGCTTGGAAGGACAGGCCTATGGCTACACCTTC.

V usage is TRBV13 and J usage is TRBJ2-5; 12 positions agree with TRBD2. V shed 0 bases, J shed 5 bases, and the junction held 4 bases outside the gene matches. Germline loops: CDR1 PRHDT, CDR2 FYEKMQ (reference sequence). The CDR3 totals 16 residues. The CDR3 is CASSLGVGTSGETQYF. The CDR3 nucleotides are TGTGCCAGCAGCTTAGGCGTTGGGACTAGCGGGGAGACCCAGTACTTC.

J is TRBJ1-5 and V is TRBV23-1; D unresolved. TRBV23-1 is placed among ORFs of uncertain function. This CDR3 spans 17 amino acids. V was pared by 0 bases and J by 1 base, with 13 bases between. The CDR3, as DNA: TGCGCCAGCAGTCAATCTATAACACCAAGAAGCAATCAGCCCCAGCATTTT. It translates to CASSQSITPRSNQPQHF.

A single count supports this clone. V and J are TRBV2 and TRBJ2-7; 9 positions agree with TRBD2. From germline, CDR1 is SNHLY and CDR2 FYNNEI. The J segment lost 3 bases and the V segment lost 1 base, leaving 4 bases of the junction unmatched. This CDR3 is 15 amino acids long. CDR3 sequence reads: CASSEERGASYEQYF. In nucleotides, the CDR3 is TGTGCCAGCAGTGAAGAGCGGGGGGCCAGCTACGAGCAGTACTTC.

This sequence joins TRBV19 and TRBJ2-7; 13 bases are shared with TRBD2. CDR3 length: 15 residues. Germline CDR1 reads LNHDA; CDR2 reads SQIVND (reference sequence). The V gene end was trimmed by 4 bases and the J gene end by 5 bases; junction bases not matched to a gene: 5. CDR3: CASSTLAGGPHEQYF. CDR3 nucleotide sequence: TGTGCCAGTAGTACACTAGCGGGGGGGCCCCACGAGCAGTACTTC.

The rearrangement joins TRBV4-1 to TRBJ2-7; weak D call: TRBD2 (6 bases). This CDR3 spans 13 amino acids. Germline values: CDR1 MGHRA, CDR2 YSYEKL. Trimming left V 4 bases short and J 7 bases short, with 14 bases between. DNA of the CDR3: TGCGCCAGCAGCCGGAGCCCCGGAGGGGAGCAGTACTTC. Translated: CASSRSPGGEQYF.

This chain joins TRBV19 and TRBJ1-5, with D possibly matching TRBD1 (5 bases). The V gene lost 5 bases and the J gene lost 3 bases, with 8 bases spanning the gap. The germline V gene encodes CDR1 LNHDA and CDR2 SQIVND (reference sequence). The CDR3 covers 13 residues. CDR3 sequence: CASSRGNNQPQHF. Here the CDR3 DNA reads TGTGCCAGTAGTCGGGGGAACAATCAGCCCCAGCATTTT.

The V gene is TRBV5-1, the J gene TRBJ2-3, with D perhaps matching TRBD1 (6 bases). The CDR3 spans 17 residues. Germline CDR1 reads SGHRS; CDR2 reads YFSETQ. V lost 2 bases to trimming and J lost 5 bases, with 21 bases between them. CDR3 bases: TGCGCCAGCAGCTTATTAATCGGGACACGGGCCAGAGATACGCAGTATTTT. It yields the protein CASSLLIGTRARDTQYF.

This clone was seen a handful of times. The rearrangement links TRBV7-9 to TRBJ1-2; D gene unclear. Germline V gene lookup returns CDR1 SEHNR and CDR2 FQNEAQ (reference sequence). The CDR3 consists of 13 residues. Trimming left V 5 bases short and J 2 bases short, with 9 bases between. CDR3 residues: CASSRGKNYGYTF. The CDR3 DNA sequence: TGTGCCAGCAGCCGAGGGAAGAACTATGGCTACACCTTC.

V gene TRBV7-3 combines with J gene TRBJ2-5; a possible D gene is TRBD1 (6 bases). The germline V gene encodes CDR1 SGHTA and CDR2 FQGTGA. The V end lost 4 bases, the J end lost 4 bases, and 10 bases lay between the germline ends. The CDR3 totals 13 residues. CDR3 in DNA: TGTGCCAGCAGCTCGGACAGTTTAGAGACCCAGTACTTC. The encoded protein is CASSSDSLETQYF.

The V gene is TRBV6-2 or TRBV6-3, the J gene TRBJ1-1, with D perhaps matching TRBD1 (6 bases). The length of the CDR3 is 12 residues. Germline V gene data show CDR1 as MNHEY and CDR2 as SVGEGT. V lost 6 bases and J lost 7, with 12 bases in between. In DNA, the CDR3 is TGTGCCAGCAGCCCGGACAGCTTTGAAGCTTTCTTT. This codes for CASSPDSFEAFF.

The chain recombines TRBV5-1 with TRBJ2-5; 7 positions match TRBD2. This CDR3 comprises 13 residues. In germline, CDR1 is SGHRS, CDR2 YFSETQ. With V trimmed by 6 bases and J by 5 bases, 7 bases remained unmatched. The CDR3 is CASTSGGSETQYF. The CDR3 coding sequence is TGCGCCAGCACTTCGGGGGGTTCGGAGACCCAGTACTTC.

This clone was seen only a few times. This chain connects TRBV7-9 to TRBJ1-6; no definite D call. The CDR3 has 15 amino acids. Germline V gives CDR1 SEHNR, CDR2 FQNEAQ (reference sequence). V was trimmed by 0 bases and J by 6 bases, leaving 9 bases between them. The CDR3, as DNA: TGTGCCAGCAGCTTAGCCAGCGGGGTTAATTCACCCCTCCACTTT. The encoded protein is CASSLASGVNSPLHF.

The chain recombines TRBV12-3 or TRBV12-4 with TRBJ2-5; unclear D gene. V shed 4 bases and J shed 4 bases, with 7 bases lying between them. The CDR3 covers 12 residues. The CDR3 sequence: CASSSAGETQYF. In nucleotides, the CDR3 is TGTGCCAGCAGTTCCGCCGGAGAGACCCAGTACTTC.

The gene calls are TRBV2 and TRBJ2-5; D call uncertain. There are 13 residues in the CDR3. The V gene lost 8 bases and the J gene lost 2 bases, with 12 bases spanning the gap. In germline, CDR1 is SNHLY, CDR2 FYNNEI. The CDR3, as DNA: TGTGCCAGCCGGAGAGTCCCACAAGAGACCCAGTACTTC. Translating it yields CASRRVPQETQYF.

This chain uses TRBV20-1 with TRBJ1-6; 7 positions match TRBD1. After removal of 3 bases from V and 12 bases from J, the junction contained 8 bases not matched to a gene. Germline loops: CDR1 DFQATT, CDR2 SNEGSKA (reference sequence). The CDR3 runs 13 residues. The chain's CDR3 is CSASGTERVPLHF. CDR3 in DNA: TGCAGTGCTAGTGGGACAGAGAGGGTACCCCTCCACTTT.